This T cell receptor (beta chain) appears in the sequencing data of a study of blood T cell repertoires in COVID-19. Across the whole study: The United States, Italy and Spain were the sources of the acute and convalescent COVID-19 samples. T cells, B-cell-depleted T cells, or PBMCs supplied cDNA or gDNA.

Under the authors' procedure: Researchers report that nucleated cell counts were estimated from reference gene primer amplification. This table comes from immunoSEQ multiplex PCR, and its TCRdb copy is limited to in-frame clones, with some not included. V, J and clone size reflect that table, while D and trimming were determined from the DNA. The sample has under 110,000 clones; approximately 89% are singletons. Trimming left V 4 bases short and J 1 base short, with 14 bases between. There are 16 residues in the CDR3. Germline V CDR1 and CDR2: SGHVS, FQNEAQ. The V and J genes are TRBV7-8 and TRBJ2-1; D is perhaps TRBD2 (6 bases). This clonotype was sampled from a woman in her twenties or thirties with acute or convalescent COVID-19. Sequenced input: peripheral blood. In nucleotides, the CDR3 is TGTGCCAGCAGCTCGGGACTGCTTGGGTCCTACAATGAGCAGTTCTTC. As protein: CASSSGLLGSYNEQFF.